Here is one T cell receptor beta chain with its context. Its antigen is not identified. The study ran its PCR with 60 Vbeta and 13 Jbeta primers. Original methodology: There were around 78 million unique TCR beta chains by a later count, and about 12 million of them were shared. Sequencing used immunoSEQ multiplex PCR; TCRdb keeps in-frame clones, though not all of them. From that table come the V and J calls and clone size; the DNA was used to work out D and trimming. The sample yields 210,000 or so clones, roughly 76% seen once. This entry is derived from a study of cytomegalovirus exposure and HLA in healthy donors. Study-level results: Further analysis, carried out later, found HLA-associated TCR beta chains more clonally expanded than equally common other chains. From TCR beta sequences, most subjects' HLA-A and HLA-B alleles were reportedly predicted accurately. Later on, an analysis tied some 17,000 TCR beta sequences to HLA alleles at 0.05 false discovery rate.

Germline V lookup: CDR1 SGHDN, CDR2 FVKESK. V lost 4 bases and J 6 bases, leaving 16 bases between the germline ends. This CDR3 has 14 residues. This clonotype was sampled from a woman in her thirties in good health and CMV-seropositive. V gene TRBV14 combines with J gene TRBJ2-7; possibly TRBD2 for D (6 bases). Sequenced sample: PBMCs. CDR3: CASSPFGGAGEQYF. The CDR3 DNA reads TGTGCCAGCAGCCCATTCGGAGGGGCGGGCGAGCAGTACTTC.